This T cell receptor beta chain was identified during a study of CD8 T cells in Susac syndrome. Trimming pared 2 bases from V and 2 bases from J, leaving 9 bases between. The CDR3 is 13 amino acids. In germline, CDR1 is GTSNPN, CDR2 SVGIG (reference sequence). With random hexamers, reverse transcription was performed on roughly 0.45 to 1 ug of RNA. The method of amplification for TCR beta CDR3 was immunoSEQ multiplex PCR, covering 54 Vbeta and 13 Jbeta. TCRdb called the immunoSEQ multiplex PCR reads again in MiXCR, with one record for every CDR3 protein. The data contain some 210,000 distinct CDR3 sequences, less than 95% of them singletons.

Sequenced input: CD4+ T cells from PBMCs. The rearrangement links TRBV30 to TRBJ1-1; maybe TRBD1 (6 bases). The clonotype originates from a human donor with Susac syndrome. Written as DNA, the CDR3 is TGTGCCTGGAGTAGGGGGATAAACACTGAAGCTTTCTTT. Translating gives CAWSRGINTEAFF.